These 18 T cell receptor beta chains were all obtained from the same sample, sequenced in a study of chemoradiotherapy in HPV16-positive cancers. Sequencing was performed with immunoSEQ multiplex PCR; in TCRdb, only in-frame clones are kept and a portion is missing. This table holds about 35,000 clones, approximately 92% found once. The sample in question was blood, obtained from a patient who underwent chemoradiotherapy. All receptors come from a human donor with HPV-associated anogenital cancer.

V is TRBV9 and J is TRBJ2-5, with 11 positions matching TRBD2. Unmatched junction bases numbered 1, after V lost 2 bases and J lost 1 base. From germline, CDR1 is SGDLS and CDR2 YYNGEE. The CDR3 is 15 residues long. CDR3 sequence (DNA): TGTGCCAGCAGCGTGACTAGCGGGGTCCAAGAGACCCAGTACTTC. Protein sequence: CASSVTSGVQETQYF.

V and J are TRBV5-6 and TRBJ2-1, with D perhaps given as TRBD1 or TRBD2 (5 bases each). Germline V lookup: CDR1 SGHDT, CDR2 YYEEEE. The CDR3 extends over 14 amino acids. With 3 bases removed from V and 4 bases from J, the gap between germline ends came to 11 bases. The CDR3 sequence: CASSSGTPYNEQFF. DNA for the CDR3: TGTGCCAGCAGCTCCGGGACGCCTTACAATGAGCAGTTCTTC.

The chain carries TRBV7-9 and TRBJ2-5; D might be TRBD1 (6 bases). The CDR3 has 16 residues. V shed 6 bases and J shed 5 bases, with 22 bases lying between them. CDR1 is SEHNR and CDR2 is FQNEAQ in the germline V gene (reference sequence). CDR3 in DNA: TGTGCCAGCAGGAGTAGCAACAGGGATAGTGGGGAGACCCAGTACTTC. Encoded protein: CASRSSNRDSGETQYF.

The J gene is TRBJ1-4, the V gene TRBV7-9; TRBD1 agrees at 7 bases. The CDR3 consists of 13 residues. Trimming took 6 bases from V and 3 from J; bases not matched to a gene: 1. The germline V gene has CDR1 SEHNR and CDR2 FQNEAQ (reference sequence). CDR3 DNA sequence: TGTGCCAGCAGGGGGACAGCTAATGAAAAACTGTTTTTT. It is translated as CASRGTANEKLFF.

CDR3 sequence (DNA): TGTGCCACCTCGGACCTTCTGAAGAGTCAGCCCCAGCATTTT. It encodes CATSDLLKSQPQHF. The chain employs TRBV2 and TRBJ1-5; D is uncertain. This CDR3 has 14 residues. Germline V gives CDR1 SNHLY, CDR2 FYNNEI. V lost 10 bases, J lost 6 bases, and 19 bases lay in between.

This sequence joins TRBV5-4 and TRBJ2-7, with 7 bases matching TRBD1. V trimming: 0 bases; J trimming: 2 bases; junction bases outside the gene matches: 11. Germline CDR1 SGHNT, CDR2 YYREEE (reference sequence). This CDR3 region has 17 residues. CDR3 sequence reads: CASSLGQGKDPTYEQYF. In nucleotides, the CDR3 is TGTGCCAGCAGCTTGGGACAGGGTAAAGATCCAACCTACGAGCAGTACTTC. The full variable domain, its missing parts supplied by reference TRBV5-4 and TRBJ2-7, is ETGVTQSPTHLIKTRGQQVTLRCSSQSGHNTVSWYQQALGQGPQFIFQYYREEENGRGNFPPRFSGLQFPNYSSELNVNALELDDSALYLCASSLGQGKDPTYEQYFGPGTRLTVT.

This chain joins TRBV5-5 and TRBJ1-3; possibly TRBD1 for D (5 bases). From germline, CDR1 is SGHKS and CDR2 YYEKEE (reference sequence). The CDR3 runs to 17 residues. V lost 1 base, J lost 0 bases, and 14 bases lay in between. The chain's CDR3 is CASSLIRGRYSGNTIYF. The CDR3 DNA sequence: TGTGCCAGCAGCTTGATTCGGGGACGGTACTCTGGAAACACCATATATTTT.

V and J are TRBV6-4 and TRBJ2-3; TRBD2 is a possible D gene (6 bases). CDR1 and CDR2 (germline): MRHNA, SNTAGT. This CDR3 comprises 14 residues. V lost 7 bases and J 0 bases, leaving 11 bases between the germline ends. CDR3 bases: TGTGCCAGCAAAGGGGAGGAAAGCACAGATACGCAGTATTTT. Translated: CASKGEESTDTQYF.

The CDR3 nucleotides are TGTGCCAGCAGTTACGGCAGAACGAACACTGAAGCTTTCTTT. This codes for CASSYGRTNTEAFF. The gene calls are TRBV6-5 and TRBJ1-1; D is unresolved. V gave up 2 bases and J gave up 1 base, with 8 bases separating them. Germline values: CDR1 MNHEY, CDR2 SVGAGI. The CDR3 is 14 residues long.

This chain connects TRBV5-1 to TRBJ2-2, with 11 bases lining up with TRBD1. Germline V gene data show CDR1 as SGHRS and CDR2 as YFSETQ. V was clipped by 1 base and J by 4 bases; unmatched bases: 3. The CDR3 has 16 amino acids. DNA for the CDR3: TGCGCCAGCAGCTTGTCCGGGACAGGGGGCACCGGGGAGCTGTTTTTT. Translating gives CASSLSGTGGTGELFF.

This clone has only a few counts. CDR3 amino acids: CASTPYEQYF. The CDR3 nucleotides are TGTGCCAGCACTCCCTACGAGCAGTACTTC. The V gene is TRBV2, the J gene TRBJ2-7; D not resolved. The CDR3 consists of 10 residues. V lost 7 bases, J lost 2 bases, and 3 bases lay in between. CDR1 is SNHLY, CDR2 FYNNEI, per germline. The full variable domain, rest sourced from reference TRBV2 and TRBJ2-7, is EPEVTQTPSHQVTQMGQEVILRCVPISNHLYFYWYRQILGQKVEFLVSFYNNEISEKSEIFDDQFSVERPDGSNFTLKIRSTKLEDSAMYFCASTPYEQYFGPGTRLTVT.

CDR3 DNA: TGTGCCAGCCCGGGGTATAGCTCCTACGAGCAGTACTTC. Encoded protein: CASPGYSSYEQYF. The V gene is TRBV2, the J gene TRBJ2-7; D might be TRBD2 (5 bases). Germline V gives CDR1 SNHLY, CDR2 FYNNEI. CDR3 size: 13 residues. V gave up 8 bases and J gave up 0 bases, with 11 bases separating them.

This chain joins TRBV7-9 and TRBJ1-5; TRBD1 agrees at 8 bases. CDR1 SEHNR and CDR2 FQNEAQ come from the germline V gene (reference sequence). Trimming removed 4 bases from V and 7 bases from J; junction bases left unmatched: 12. This CDR3 contains 16 residues. The CDR3 DNA follows: TGTGCCAGCAGCTCACCAGGGACAGGCCCCGGACAGCCCCAGCATTTT. Translated: CASSSPGTGPGQPQHF.

This clone has just one count. J is TRBJ2-7 and V is TRBV5-1; 8 bases match TRBD1. There are 16 residues in the CDR3. The V gene's germline CDR1 is SGHRS and CDR2 YFSETQ. Trimming cost V 5 bases and J 4 bases; bases outside gene matches: 14. The DNA of the CDR3 is TGCGCCAGCAGACCAAACACCGGGACAGGAAAATACGAGCAGTACTTC. Its protein is CASRPNTGTGKYEQYF.

J is TRBJ1-1 and V is TRBV11-2; D gene ambiguous. The ends were cut back, 0 bases at V and 6 bases at J, with 8 bases in the middle. This CDR3 has 13 residues. From germline, CDR1 is SGHAT and CDR2 FQNNGV. As DNA, the CDR3 is TGTGCCAGCAGCTTAGAGGTCACCGCTGAAGCTTTCTTT. The encoded protein is CASSLEVTAEAFF.

The V and J genes are TRBV7-2 and TRBJ2-2, with TRBD2 matching 10 bases. The V gene's germline CDR1 is SGHTA and CDR2 FQGNSA. The CDR3 has 17 residues. J was trimmed by 4 bases and V by 5 bases; bases with no gene match: 10. CDR3 residues: CASSMGGTSAGTGELFF. CDR3 nucleotide sequence: TGTGCCAGCAGCATGGGAGGGACTAGCGCCGGCACCGGGGAGCTGTTTTTT.

The rearrangement joins TRBV9 to TRBJ2-5, with a tentative D call TRBD1 (6 bases). CDR3 length: 15 amino acids. Germline CDR1 is SGDLS and CDR2 is YYNGEE. The V end lost 9 bases, the J end lost 6 bases, and 24 bases lay between the germline ends. CDR3: CATPSHLQGRKTQYF. The CDR3 DNA reads as TGTGCCACTCCGTCCCACCTACAGGGTAGAAAGACCCAGTACTTC.

The chain uses TRBV12-2 and TRBJ1-3. TRBV12-2 has pseudogene status. The CDR3 length is 16 residues. The CDR3 nucleotides read TGTGCAAGTCGCCCAGGCGCGGGGAGCTCTGGAAACACCATATATTTT. It specifies CASRPGAGSSGNTIYF.